This T cell receptor beta chain was recorded in a study of PD-L1 blockade in urothelial cancer. Study-level points and caveats: Blood clones associated with the tumor expanded more at 3 weeks in durable-benefit patients.

As for time point: pretreatment peripheral blood. The diagnosis in patients was locally advanced or metastatic urothelial carcinoma. Note on this clone: Its cognate antigen is unknown.

The CDR3 contains 18 residues. The V gene end was trimmed by 1 base and the J gene end by 0 bases; junction bases not matched to a gene: 5. Per the germline V gene, CDR1 is MNHEY and CDR2 is SMNVEV (reference sequence). What went into each PCR as a spike was synthetic TCR analog templates. The protocol was immunoSEQ multiplex PCR, while the TCRdb copy is restricted to in-frame clones and leaves out a portion. The sample holds 86,000 or so clones; about 84% are singletons and the top ten take 14%. This receptor was identified in a man aged 60-69 years with urothelial cancer. The starting material was PBMCs, obtained around atezolizumab (anti-PD-L1) treatment. This sequence joins TRBV27 and TRBJ1-6; TRBD1 matches at 8 bases. The CDR3: CASSLWGQASSYNSPLHF. The CDR3, as DNA: TGTGCCAGCAGTTTATGGGGACAGGCGAGCTCCTATAATTCACCCCTCCACTTT.